The next 8 T cell receptor beta chains were all read from a single sample in a study of OX40 agonist ivuxolimab in advanced cancers. Clones were read by immunoSEQ multiplex PCR, and TCRdb kept only the in-frame ones, dropping some. The sample carries roughly 80,000 clones, about 86% recorded once. The specimen was CD4+ or CD8+ T cells sorted from blood, collected in a trial of the OX40 agonist ivuxolimab. Every receptor here comes from an adult with an advanced solid tumor such as melanoma, head and neck, liver or kidney cancer.

J is TRBJ2-1 and V is TRBV30; 10 nucleotides line up with TRBD2. The ends lost 0 bases at V and 5 bases at J; junction bases unmatched: 4. CDR1 and CDR2 (germline): GTSNPN, SVGIG (reference sequence). This CDR3 comprises 15 residues. CDR3 nucleotides: TGTGCCTGGAGTGTACGTAGCGGGAGGAACAATGAGCAGTTCTTC. Amino acid sequence: CAWSVRSGRNNEQFF.

V usage is TRBV4-1 and J usage is TRBJ2-1, with D hard to call. Trimming removed 3 bases from V and 0 bases from J, with 9 bases in between. CDR1 and CDR2 from the germline V gene are MGHRA and YSYEKL. The CDR3 totals 15 residues. CDR3 in amino acids: CASSQFDASYNEQFF. DNA of the CDR3: TGCGCCAGCAGCCAGTTCGATGCCTCCTACAATGAGCAGTTCTTC.

The rearrangement uses TRBV19 and TRBJ1-6; TRBD1 might be the D (6 bases). The V gene's germline CDR1 is LNHDA and CDR2 SQIVND (reference sequence). CDR3 length: 14 residues. V lost 11 bases and J lost 4, with 15 bases in between. The CDR3 coding sequence is TGTGCCCTGGCAGGGGACATATATAATTCACCCCTCCACTTT. The encoded protein is CALAGDIYNSPLHF.

The chain employs TRBV5-3 and TRBJ2-2; the match to TRBD2 covers 14 bases. TRBV5-3 qualifies as an ORF whose function is uncertain. With V trimmed by 3 bases and J by 10 bases, 8 bases remained unmatched. This CDR3 spans 16 amino acids. The CDR3 sequence is CARSWGLAGVPVELFF. The CDR3 region has the DNA TGTGCCAGAAGCTGGGGACTAGCGGGGGTACCGGTGGAGCTGTTTTTT.

This sequence joins TRBV6-1 and TRBJ1-5, with D maybe TRBD1 (5 bases). V was cut by 9 bases and J by 1 base, with 10 bases left in between. The CDR3 has 13 residues. Germline-derived CDR1 and CDR2 are MNHNS and SASEGT. CDR3 nucleotides: TGTGCCAGTGTGGGGGGGAGCAATCAGCCCCAGCATTTT. Protein product: CASVGGSNQPQHF.

The chain has TRBV18 and TRBJ1-5; the D gene is possibly TRBD1 (5 bases). The germline CDR1 and CDR2 sequences are KGHSH and LQKENI. V was pared by 8 bases and J by 1 base, with 15 bases between. The CDR3 is 15 amino acids. CDR3 in amino acids: CASRKGSDSNQPQHF. The CDR3 DNA reads TGTGCCAGCCGAAAGGGGTCAGACAGCAATCAGCCCCAGCATTTT.

This chain uses TRBV11-2 with TRBJ2-2; D unresolved. The V gene's germline CDR1 is SGHAT and CDR2 FQNNGV. The CDR3 covers 15 residues. V dropped 2 bases and J dropped 2 bases, with 9 bases sitting between them. The CDR3 nucleotides read TGTGCCAGCAGCTTACGGCTAGTCAACACCGGGGAGCTGTTTTTT. Amino acid sequence: CASSLRLVNTGELFF.

The table lists this clone with a few counts. The rearrangement joins TRBV11-2 to TRBJ2-3; D tentatively fits TRBD1 or TRBD2 (6 bases each). CDR1 and CDR2 (germline): SGHAT, FQNNGV. V lost 2 bases to trimming and J lost 5 bases, with 14 bases between them. CDR3 length equals 15 residues. CDR3 sequence (DNA): TGTGCCAGCAGCTTAAGGTGGGGGGCCATAGATACGCAGTATTTT. This gives the protein CASSLRWGAIDTQYF.